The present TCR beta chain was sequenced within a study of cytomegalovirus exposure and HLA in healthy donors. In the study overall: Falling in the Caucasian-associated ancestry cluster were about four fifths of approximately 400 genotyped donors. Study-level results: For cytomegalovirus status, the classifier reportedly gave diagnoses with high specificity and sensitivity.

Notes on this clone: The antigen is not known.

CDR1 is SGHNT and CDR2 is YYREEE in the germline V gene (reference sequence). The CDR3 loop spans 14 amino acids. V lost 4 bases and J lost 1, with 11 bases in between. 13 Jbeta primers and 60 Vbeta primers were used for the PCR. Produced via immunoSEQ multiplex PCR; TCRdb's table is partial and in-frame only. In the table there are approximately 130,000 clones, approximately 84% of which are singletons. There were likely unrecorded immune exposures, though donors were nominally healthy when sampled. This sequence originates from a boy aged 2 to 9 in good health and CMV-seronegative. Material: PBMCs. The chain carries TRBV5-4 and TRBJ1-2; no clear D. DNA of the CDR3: TGTGCCAGCAGCCCAACAGCGGATAACTATGGCTACACCTTC. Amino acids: CASSPTADNYGYTF.